This T cell receptor beta chain was identified in a study of monozygotic twins with inflammatory bowel disease. This CDR3 spans 18 amino acids. Germline lookup yields CDR1 LGHNA and CDR2 YSLEER. TCRdb re-called the 5' RACE reads and gives one entry per CDR3 protein, without DNA. The sample includes 300,000 to 450,000 distinct CDR3 sequences. The sample consisted of blood. The sequence came from a human donor with ulcerative colitis or Crohn's disease, or a healthy co-twin of an affected twin (not recorded which). The gene calls are TRBV4-3 and TRBJ2-1; TCRdb's D call, TRBD2, is unchecked because there is no DNA. The CDR3 sequence: CASSRAFAGSGGYNEQFF.